This TCR beta chain was sequenced in a study of human T cells and chemical hapten exposure. Study context: Mainly, slight library volume differences in the pool made TCR yields vary.

Noted time point: patch test 2, 6 weeks after DPC sensitization. As for treatment: therapeutic diphenylcyclopropenone sensitization with weekly scalp DPC. Methods used by the authors: A per-sample median of around 100,000 TCRs was observed, with counts ranging from roughly 20,000 to 690,600. TCRdb redid the calling of the RACE reads with MiXCR, one entry per CDR3 protein. In this record, the V and J calls reflect TCRdb's handling and not the investigators' own analysis. The repertoire consists of about 54,000 distinct CDR3 sequences, with 9.5% to 10% occurring once and the leading ten covering approximately 1.6%. The sample here was whole blood, taken in connection with sensitization to the hapten diphenylcyclopropenone (DPC). This clonotype was sampled from a woman in her forties or fifties with alopecia areata. Some clones in this sample may be carry-over from other donors' samples.

CDR3 protein: CSVQTGLGETQYF. The CDR3 DNA follows: TGCAGCGTCCAAACCGGGCTTGGAGAGACCCAGTACTTC. The genes are TRBV29-1 and TRBJ2-5; D ambiguous. The V end was cut by 6 bases, the J end by 4 bases, with 15 bases between. CDR1 and CDR2 (germline): SQVTM, ANQGSEA. This CDR3 contains 13 residues.